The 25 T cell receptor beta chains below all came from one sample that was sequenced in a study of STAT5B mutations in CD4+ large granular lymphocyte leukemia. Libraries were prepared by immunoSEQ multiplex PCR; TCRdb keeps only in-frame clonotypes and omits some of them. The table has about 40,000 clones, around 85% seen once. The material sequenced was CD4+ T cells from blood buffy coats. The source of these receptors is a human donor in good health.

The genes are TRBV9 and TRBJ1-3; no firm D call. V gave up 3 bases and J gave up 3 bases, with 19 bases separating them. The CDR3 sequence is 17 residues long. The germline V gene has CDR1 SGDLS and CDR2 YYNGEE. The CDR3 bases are TGTGCCAGCAGCGCCCCTGGATCGGGGAGACGTGGAAACACCATATATTTT. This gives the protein CASSAPGSGRRGNTIYF. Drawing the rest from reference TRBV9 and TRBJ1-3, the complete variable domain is DSGVTQTPKHLITATGQRVTLRCSPRSGDLSVYWYQQSLDQGLQFLIQYYNGEERAKGNILERFSAQQFPDLHSELNLSSLELGDSALYFCASSAPGSGRRGNTIYFGEGSWLTVV.

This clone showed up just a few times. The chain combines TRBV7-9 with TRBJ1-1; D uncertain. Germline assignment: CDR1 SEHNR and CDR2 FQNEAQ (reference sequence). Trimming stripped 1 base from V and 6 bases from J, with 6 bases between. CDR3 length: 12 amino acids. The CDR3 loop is CASSLGGPEAFF. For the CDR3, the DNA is TGTGCCAGCAGCTTAGGAGGGCCTGAAGCTTTCTTT.

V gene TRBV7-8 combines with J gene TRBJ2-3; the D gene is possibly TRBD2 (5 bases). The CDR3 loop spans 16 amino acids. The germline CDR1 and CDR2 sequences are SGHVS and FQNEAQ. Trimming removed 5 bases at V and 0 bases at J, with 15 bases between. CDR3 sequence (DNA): TGTGCCAGCAGCCGCCGCCTGGACTCGAGCACAGATACGCAGTATTTT. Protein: CASSRRLDSSTDTQYF.

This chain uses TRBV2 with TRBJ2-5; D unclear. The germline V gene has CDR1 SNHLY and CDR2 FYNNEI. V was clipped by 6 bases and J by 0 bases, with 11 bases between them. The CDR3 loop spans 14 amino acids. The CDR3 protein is CASSDAQYQETQYF. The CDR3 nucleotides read TGTGCCAGCAGCGACGCCCAGTACCAAGAGACCCAGTACTTC. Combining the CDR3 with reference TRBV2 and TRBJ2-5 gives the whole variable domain EPEVTQTPSHQVTQMGQEVILRCVPISNHLYFYWYRQILGQKVEFLVSFYNNEISEKSEIFDDQFSVERPDGSNFTLKIRSTKLEDSAMYFCASSDAQYQETQYFGPGTRLLVL.

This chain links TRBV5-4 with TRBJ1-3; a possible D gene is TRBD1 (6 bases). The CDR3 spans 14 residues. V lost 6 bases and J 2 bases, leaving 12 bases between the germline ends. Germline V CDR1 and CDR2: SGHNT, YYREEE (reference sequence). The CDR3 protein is CASNNDRTGNTIYF. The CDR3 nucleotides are TGTGCCAGCAACAATGACAGGACTGGAAACACCATATATTTT.

The DNA of the CDR3 is TGTGCCAGCAGTATAGGACAGGGCGATGAGCAGTTCTTC. Translation: CASSIGQGDEQFF. V usage is TRBV11-2 and J usage is TRBJ2-1; TRBD1 matches 8 bases. Germline V gene sequence: CDR1 SGHAT, CDR2 FQNNGV. V lost 6 bases, J lost 8 bases, and 6 bases stayed unmatched. The CDR3 has 13 residues. Looking up the rest from reference TRBV11-2 and TRBJ2-1 gives the full variable domain: EAGVAQSPRYKIIEKRQSVAFWCNPISGHATLYWYQQILGQGPKLLIQFQNNGVVDDSQLPKDRFSAERLKGVDSTLKIQPAKLEDSAVYLCASSIGQGDEQFFGPGTRLTVL.

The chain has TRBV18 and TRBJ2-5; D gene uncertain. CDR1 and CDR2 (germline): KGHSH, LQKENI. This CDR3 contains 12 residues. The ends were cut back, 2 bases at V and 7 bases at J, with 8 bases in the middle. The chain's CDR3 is CASSPRPATQYF. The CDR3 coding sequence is TGTGCCAGCTCACCAAGGCCGGCGACCCAGTACTTC.

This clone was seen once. CDR3 nucleotide sequence: TGTGCCAGCAGCGCCCAGGGGGCCGCCGGGGAGCTGTTTTTT. Residues: CASSAQGAAGELFF. This chain joins TRBV11-2 and TRBJ2-2; 8 bases are a match to TRBD1. CDR1 and CDR2 from the germline V gene are SGHAT and FQNNGV. The CDR3 totals 14 residues. V trimming: 5 bases; J trimming: 6 bases; junction bases outside the gene matches: 5.

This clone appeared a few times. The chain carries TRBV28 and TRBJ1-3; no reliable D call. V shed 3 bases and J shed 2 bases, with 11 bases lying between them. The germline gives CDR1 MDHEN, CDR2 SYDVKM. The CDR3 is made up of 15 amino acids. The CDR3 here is CASSFHVGAGNTIYF. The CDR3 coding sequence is TGTGCCAGCAGTTTCCATGTCGGTGCTGGAAACACCATATATTTT.

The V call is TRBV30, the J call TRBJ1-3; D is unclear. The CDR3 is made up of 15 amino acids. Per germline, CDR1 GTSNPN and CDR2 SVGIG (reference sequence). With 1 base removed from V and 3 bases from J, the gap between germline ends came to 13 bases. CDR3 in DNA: TGTGCCTGGAGTGCCAGGCAGGCCCTTGGAAACACCATATATTTT. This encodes CAWSARQALGNTIYF.

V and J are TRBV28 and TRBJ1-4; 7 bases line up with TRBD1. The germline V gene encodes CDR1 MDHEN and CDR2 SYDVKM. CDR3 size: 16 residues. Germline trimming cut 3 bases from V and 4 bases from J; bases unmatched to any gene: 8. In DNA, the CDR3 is TGTGCCAGCAGTTTTCAAGGGGGACAGAATAATGAAAAACTGTTTTTT. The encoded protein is CASSFQGGQNNEKLFF.

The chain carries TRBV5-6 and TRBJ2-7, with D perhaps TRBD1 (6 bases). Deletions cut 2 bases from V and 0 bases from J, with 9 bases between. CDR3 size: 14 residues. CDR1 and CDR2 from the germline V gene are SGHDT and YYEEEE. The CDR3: CASSFPDSSYEQYF. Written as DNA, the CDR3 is TGTGCCAGCAGCTTTCCGGACAGCTCCTACGAGCAGTACTTC.

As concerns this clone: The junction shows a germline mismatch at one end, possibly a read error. CDR3 in DNA: TGCAGCGTCGAAGAAAGAGCAGAGACCCAGTACTTC. Encoded protein: CSVEERAETQYF. This chain links TRBV29-1 with TRBJ2-5; D gene ambiguous. Germline-derived CDR1 and CDR2 are SQVTM and ANQGSEA. This CDR3 is built from 12 residues. Based on the CDR3 plus reference TRBV29-1 and TRBJ2-5, the full variable domain is SAVISQKPSRDICQRGTSLTIQCQVDSQVTMMFWYRQQPGQSLTLIATANQGSEATYESGFVIDKFPISRPNLTFSTLTVSNMSPEDSSIYLCSVEERAETQYFGPGTRLLVL.

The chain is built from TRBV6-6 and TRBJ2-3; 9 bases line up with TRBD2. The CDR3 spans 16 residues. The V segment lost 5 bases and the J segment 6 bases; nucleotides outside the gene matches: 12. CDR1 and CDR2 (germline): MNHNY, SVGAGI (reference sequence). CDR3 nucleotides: TGTGCCAGCAGTGCCACCGGCGGGGGGGGCCAGGATACGCAGTATTTT. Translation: CASSATGGGGQDTQYF.

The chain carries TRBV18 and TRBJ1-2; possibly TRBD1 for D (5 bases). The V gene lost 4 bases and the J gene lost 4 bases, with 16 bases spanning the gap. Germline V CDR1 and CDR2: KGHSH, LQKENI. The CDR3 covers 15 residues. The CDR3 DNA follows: TGTGCCAGCTCACTGCAGGGTGTGGCGGGCTATGGCTACACCTTC. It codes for CASSLQGVAGYGYTF.

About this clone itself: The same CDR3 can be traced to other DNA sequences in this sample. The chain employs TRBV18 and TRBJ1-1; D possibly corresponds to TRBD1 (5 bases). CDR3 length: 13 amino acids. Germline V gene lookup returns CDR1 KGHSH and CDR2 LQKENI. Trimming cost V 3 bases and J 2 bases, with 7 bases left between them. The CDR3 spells CASSPTVNTEAFF. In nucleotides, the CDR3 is TGTGCCAGCTCACCGACAGTAAACACTGAAGCTTTCTTT. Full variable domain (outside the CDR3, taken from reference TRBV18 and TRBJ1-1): NAGVMQNPRHLVRRRGQEARLRCSPMKGHSHVYWYRQLPEEGLKFMVYLQKENIIDESGMPKERFSAEFPKEGPSILRIQQVVRGDSAAYFCASSPTVNTEAFFGQGTRLTVV.

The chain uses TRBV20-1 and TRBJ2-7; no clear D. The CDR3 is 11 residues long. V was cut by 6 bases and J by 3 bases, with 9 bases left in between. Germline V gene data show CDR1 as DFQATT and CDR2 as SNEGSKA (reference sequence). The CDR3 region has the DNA TGCAGTGCAAGACTCGACTACGAGCAGTACTTC. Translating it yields CSARLDYEQYF.

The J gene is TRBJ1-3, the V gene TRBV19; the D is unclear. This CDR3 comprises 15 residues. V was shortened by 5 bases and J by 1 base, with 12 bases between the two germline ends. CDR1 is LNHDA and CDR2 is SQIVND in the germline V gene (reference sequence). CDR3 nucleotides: TGTGCCAGTAGTTCGCTTGGCTATTCTGGAAACACCATATATTTT. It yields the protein CASSSLGYSGNTIYF.

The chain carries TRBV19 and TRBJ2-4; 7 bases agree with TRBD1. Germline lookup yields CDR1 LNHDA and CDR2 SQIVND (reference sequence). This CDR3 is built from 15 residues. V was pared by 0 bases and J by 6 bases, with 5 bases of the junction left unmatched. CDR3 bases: TGTGCCAGTAGTATAGAAGAGGGGGCGGGAAACATTCAGTACTTC. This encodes CASSIEEGAGNIQYF.

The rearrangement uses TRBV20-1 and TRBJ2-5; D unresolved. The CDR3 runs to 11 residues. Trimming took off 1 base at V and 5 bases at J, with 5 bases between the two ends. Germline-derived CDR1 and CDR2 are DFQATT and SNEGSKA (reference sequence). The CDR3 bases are TGCAGTGCTAGAGGGCCCGAGACCCAGTACTTC. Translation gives CSARGPETQYF.

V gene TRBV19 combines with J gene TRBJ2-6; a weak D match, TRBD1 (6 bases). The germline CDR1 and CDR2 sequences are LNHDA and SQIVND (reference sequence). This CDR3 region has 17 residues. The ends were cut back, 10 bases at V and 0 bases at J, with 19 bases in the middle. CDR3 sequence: CATQKDRWSSGANVLTF. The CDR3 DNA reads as TGTGCCACCCAAAAGGACAGATGGAGCTCTGGGGCCAACGTCCTGACTTTC. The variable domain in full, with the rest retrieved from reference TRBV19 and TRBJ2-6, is DGGITQSPKYLFRKEGQNVTLSCEQNLNHDAMYWYRQDPGQGLRLIYYSQIVNDFQKGDIAEGYSVSREKKESFPLTVTSAQKNPTAFYLCATQKDRWSSGANVLTFGAGSRLTVL.

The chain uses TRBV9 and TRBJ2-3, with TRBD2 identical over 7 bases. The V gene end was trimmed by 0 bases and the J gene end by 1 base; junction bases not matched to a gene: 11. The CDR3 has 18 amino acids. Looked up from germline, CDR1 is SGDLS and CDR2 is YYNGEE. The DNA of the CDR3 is TGTGCCAGCAGCGTAGCTACCGGTAGCGGGCTAGGCACAGATACGCAGTATTTT. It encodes CASSVATGSGLGTDTQYF.

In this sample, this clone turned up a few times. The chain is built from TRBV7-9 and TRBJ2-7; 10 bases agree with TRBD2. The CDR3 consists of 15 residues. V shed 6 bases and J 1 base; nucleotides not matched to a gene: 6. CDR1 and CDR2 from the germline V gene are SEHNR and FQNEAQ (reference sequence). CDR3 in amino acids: CASSLPSGRSYEQYF. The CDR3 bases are TGTGCCAGCAGTCTTCCTAGCGGGAGATCCTACGAGCAGTACTTC.

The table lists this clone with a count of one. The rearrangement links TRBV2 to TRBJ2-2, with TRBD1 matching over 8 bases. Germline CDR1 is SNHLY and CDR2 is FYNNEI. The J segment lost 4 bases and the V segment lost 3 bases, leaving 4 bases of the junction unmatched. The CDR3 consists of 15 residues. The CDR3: CASSDLDRGTGELFF. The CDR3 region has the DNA TGTGCCAGCAGTGACCTTGACAGGGGCACCGGGGAGCTGTTTTTT.

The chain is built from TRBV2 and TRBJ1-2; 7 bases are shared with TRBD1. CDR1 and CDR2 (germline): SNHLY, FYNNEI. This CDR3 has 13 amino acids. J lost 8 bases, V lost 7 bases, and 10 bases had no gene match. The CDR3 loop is CASKQGQGNGYTF. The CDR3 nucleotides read TGTGCCAGCAAACAGGGGCAGGGGAACGGCTACACCTTC.